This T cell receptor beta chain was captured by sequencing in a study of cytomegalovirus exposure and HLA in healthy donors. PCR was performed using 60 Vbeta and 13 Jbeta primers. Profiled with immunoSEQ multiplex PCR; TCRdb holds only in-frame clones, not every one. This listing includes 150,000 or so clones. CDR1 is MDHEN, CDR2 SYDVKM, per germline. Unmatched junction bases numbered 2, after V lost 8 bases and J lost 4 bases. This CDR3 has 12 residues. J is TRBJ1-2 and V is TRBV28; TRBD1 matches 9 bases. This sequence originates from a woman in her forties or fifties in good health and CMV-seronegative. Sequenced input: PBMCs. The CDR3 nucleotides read TGTGCCAGCCTACAGGGGGCCTATGGCTACACCTTC. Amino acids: CASLQGAYGYTF.